Presented here are 9 T cell receptor beta chains from one specimen sequenced in a study of T cell repertoires in cytomegalovirus infection. One entry per CDR3 protein results from TCRdb running MiXCR on the reads. The sample lists some 940,000 distinct CDR3 sequences; roughly a third were seen once. Their recognized antigens are unknown. This specimen consisted of cultured CD8+ T cells from PBMCs, obtained from culture after CMV antigen stimulation. The receptors come from a human donor in good health (CMV status not recorded). Some clones in this sample may be carry-over from other donors' samples.

In this sample, this clonotype turned up a few times. V and J are TRBV28 and TRBJ2-7; 12 bases are shared with TRBD2. Germline values: CDR1 MDHEN, CDR2 SYDVKM. The CDR3 is made up of 15 amino acids. The ends lost 6 bases at V and 2 bases at J; junction bases unmatched: 5. Here the CDR3 reads CASRQTSGGPYEQYV. The CDR3 bases are TGTGCCAGCAGACAGACTAGCGGGGGTCCCTACGAGCAGTACGTC.

This clonotype was counted many times. The chain couples TRBV6-2 or TRBV6-3 to TRBJ2-1; TRBD2 might be the D (6 bases). CDR1 is MNHEY, CDR2 SVGEGT, per germline. The CDR3 totals 15 residues. Deletions cut 6 bases from V and 0 bases from J, with 12 bases between. The CDR3 spells CASSPLGGSYNEQFF. The CDR3 nucleotides are TGTGCCAGCAGCCCCCTGGGAGGCTCCTACAATGAGCAGTTCTTC.

This clonotype has more than one count but fewer than ten. This sequence joins TRBV27 and TRBJ1-1, with D hard to call. Germline assignment: CDR1 MNHEY and CDR2 SMNVEV (reference sequence). Trimming shortened V by 4 bases and J by 1 base, and 16 bases separated the two germline ends. This CDR3 has 16 amino acids. In nucleotides, the CDR3 is TGTGCCAGCAGTTCCCCCCTGGCGGGGAGGAACACTGAAGCTTTCTTT. The encoded protein is CASSSPLAGRNTEAFF.

The gene calls are TRBV19 and TRBJ2-2; maybe TRBD1 (5 bases). Germline V gene lookup returns CDR1 LNHDA and CDR2 SQIVND (reference sequence). V lost 2 bases and J 1 base, leaving 8 bases between the germline ends. The CDR3 consists of 15 residues. CDR3 nucleotides: TGTGCCAGTAGTATATTCCAGGGGAACACCGGGGAGCTGTTTTTT. Amino acid sequence: CASSIFQGNTGELFF. The full variable domain, rest sourced from reference TRBV19 and TRBJ2-2, is DGGITQSPKYLFRKEGQNVTLSCEQNLNHDAMYWYRQDPGQGLRLIYYSQIVNDFQKGDIAEGYSVSREKKESFPLTVTSAQKNPTAFYLCASSIFQGNTGELFFGEGSRLTVL.

The chain couples TRBV10-3 to TRBJ2-7; D unresolved. Germline V lookup: CDR1 ENHRY, CDR2 SYGVKD. Trimming pared 6 bases from V and 6 bases from J, leaving 15 bases between. The CDR3 runs to 13 residues. The chain's CDR3 is CAISPPGSREQYF. In DNA, the CDR3 is TGTGCCATCAGCCCCCCGGGCAGCCGCGAGCAGTACTTC.

The gene calls are TRBV5-1 and TRBJ2-1, with TRBD1 matching over 12 bases. V lost 2 bases to trimming and J lost 7 bases; unmatched junction nucleotides: 7. Germline lookup yields CDR1 SGHRS and CDR2 YFSETQ. The CDR3 loop spans 16 amino acids. CDR3 in DNA: TGCGCCAGCAGCTTAACCGGGACAGGGGGCATGAATGAGCAGTTCTTC. Translated, it gives CASSLTGTGGMNEQFF.

This clonotype has only a few counts. The chain couples TRBV9 to TRBJ2-5; no firm D call. CDR3 size: 15 residues. Germline values: CDR1 SGDLS, CDR2 YYNGEE. The V gene lost 3 bases and the J gene lost 0 bases, with 12 bases spanning the gap. This CDR3 is CASSASVPYQETQYF. The CDR3 nucleotides read TGTGCCAGCAGCGCCTCCGTCCCGTACCAAGAGACCCAGTACTTC.

This clonotype has more than one count but fewer than ten. CDR3 amino acids: CASSFAGSGTAYNEQFF. DNA for the CDR3: TGTGCCAGCAGCTTCGCGGGCTCCGGGACAGCCTACAATGAGCAGTTCTTC. The chain combines TRBV7-6 with TRBJ2-1, with 7 nucleotides matching TRBD1. Trimming removed 3 bases from V and 2 bases from J; junction bases left unmatched: 10. This CDR3 has 17 amino acids. The germline V gene encodes CDR1 SGHVS and CDR2 FNYEAQ.

This chain joins TRBV15 and TRBJ1-5; 7 bases align to TRBD1. The V gene's germline CDR1 is LNHNV and CDR2 YYDKDF (reference sequence). The V gene end was trimmed by 5 bases and the J gene end by 6 bases; junction bases not matched to a gene: 4. The CDR3 spans 13 residues. The CDR3 is CATSPGGSQPQHF. Here the CDR3 DNA reads TGTGCCACCAGCCCAGGGGGGAGTCAGCCCCAGCATTTT.